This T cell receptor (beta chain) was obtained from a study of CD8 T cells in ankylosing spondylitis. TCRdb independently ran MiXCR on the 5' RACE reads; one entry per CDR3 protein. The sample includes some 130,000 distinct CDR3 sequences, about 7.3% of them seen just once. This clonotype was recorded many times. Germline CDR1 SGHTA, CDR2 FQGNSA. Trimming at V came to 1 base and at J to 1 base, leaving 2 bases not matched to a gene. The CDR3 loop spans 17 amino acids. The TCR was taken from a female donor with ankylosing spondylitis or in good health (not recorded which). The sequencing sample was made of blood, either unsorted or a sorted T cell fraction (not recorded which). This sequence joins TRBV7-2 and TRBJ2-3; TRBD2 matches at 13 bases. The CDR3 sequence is CASSLVGLAGGTDTQYF. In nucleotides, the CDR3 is TGTGCCAGCAGCTTAGTTGGACTAGCGGGGGGCACAGATACGCAGTATTTT.